These T cell receptor beta chains were read from a single sample in a study of vaccination effects on CD4 cells after COVID-19. Sequencing was performed with immunoSEQ multiplex PCR; in TCRdb, only in-frame clones are kept and a portion is missing. Of about 46,000 clones listed, 65% to 80% were seen once; the top ten hold more than 12%. Their antigens remain unidentified. Sequences were derived from CD4+ T cells from PBMCs cultured with HCoV-OC43 spike peptides, sampled after COVID-19 vaccination. These receptors were collected from a human donor who received a COVID-19 vaccine. Each CDR3 is given with its conserved first and last residue. Each record gives: D gene, J gene, clone size, V gene, CDR3 protein, CDR3 DNA. A D gene is named only where the DNA matches it firmly. Part of the rows lack a size; the others show once, few, many or a class for expanded clones.

TRBD2 TRBJ2-3 - TRBV5-1 CASSLAGSGGLDTQYF TGCGCCAGCAGCTTGGCCGGCAGCGGGGGGTTAGATACGCAGTATTTT
- TRBJ1-4 few TRBV16 CASSQYEKLFF TGTGCCAGCAGCCAATACGAAAAACTGTTTTTT
- TRBJ2-5 - TRBV2 CASSDVLRAEETQYF TGTGCCAGCAGTGACGTACTTCGCGCGGAGGAGACCCAGTACTTC
- TRBJ2-1 - TRBV30 CAWSGYVTTFF TGTGCCTGGAGTGGATATGTGACAACGTTCTTC
- TRBJ1-1 few TRBV5-6 CASTKKGTMNTEAFF TGTGCCAGCACCAAAAAAGGGACAATGAACACTGAAGCTTTCTTT
- TRBJ1-5 - TRBV18 CASSPQKVSNQPQHF TGTGCCAGCTCACCACAAAAGGTTAGCAATCAGCCCCAGCATTTT
- TRBJ1-2 - TRBV19 CASSIVSDNYGYTF TGTGCCAGTAGTATAGTATCAGATAACTATGGCTACACCTTC
- TRBJ1-2 - TRBV6-5 CASSPGGGTSGYTF TGTGCCAGCAGTCCAGGTGGGGGGACTAGTGGCTACACCTTC
- TRBJ1-3 - TRBV6-2/TRBV6-3 CASSSQRARDSGNTIYF TGTGCCAGCAGTTCCCAGAGGGCCCGAGACTCTGGAAACACCATATATTTT
TRBD1 TRBJ2-7 - TRBV11-1 CASSINRGPVEQYF TGTGCCAGCAGCATAAACAGGGGGCCGGTTGAGCAGTACTTC
TRBD1 TRBJ2-7 - TRBV6-5 CASSYRGTGGYEQYF TGTGCCAGCAGTTACCGGGGGACAGGGGGCTACGAGCAGTACTTC
- TRBJ2-1 - TRBV12-5 CASGLVTGRLNEQFF TGTGCTAGTGGTTTGGTAACAGGGAGGTTGAATGAGCAGTTCTTC
TRBD1 TRBJ2-1 - TRBV19 CASSIGTGGRKYNEQFF TGTGCCAGTAGTATTGGGACAGGGGGGCGAAAATACAATGAGCAGTTCTTC
- TRBJ2-1 - TRBV6-4 CASSEQAGYPYNEQFF TGTGCCAGCAGTGAGCAGGCGGGGTACCCTTACAATGAGCAGTTCTTC
TRBD1 TRBJ2-1 - TRBV18 CASSPSRGQGLNEQFF TGTGCCAGCTCCCCTAGTCGCGGACAGGGCCTCAATGAGCAGTTCTTC
- TRBJ2-7 - TRBV13 CASSPAFSYEQYF TGTGCCAGCAGCCCAGCCTTCTCCTACGAGCAGTACTTC
- TRBJ2-4 - TRBV7-2 CASSPRLAKNIQYF TGTGCCAGCAGCCCACGACTAGCCAAAAACATTCAGTACTTC
- TRBJ1-5 - TRBV1 CTSSQDRVGIQPQHF TGCACCAGCAGCCAAGATCGCGTAGGGATTCAGCCCCAGCATTTT
- TRBJ2-3 few TRBV20-1 CSAREPEAQYF TGCAGTGCTAGAGAACCAGAAGCGCAGTATTTT
TRBD1 TRBJ2-7 once TRBV4-2 CASSRTERGTAFSYEQYF TGTGCCAGCAGCCGCACCGAGAGAGGGACAGCCTTCTCCTACGAGCAGTACTTC
- TRBJ1-5 - TRBV5-5 CASSWGGASNQPQHF TGTGCCAGCAGCTGGGGAGGGGCCAGCAATCAGCCCCAGCATTTT
- TRBJ2-7 - TRBV30 CAWSALSGPNEQYF TGTGCCTGGAGCGCGCTCTCGGGGCCAAACGAGCAGTACTTC
TRBD1 TRBJ1-1 - TRBV29-1 CSVGSGQGSEAFF TGCAGCGTTGGATCGGGACAGGGGTCTGAAGCTTTCTTT
- TRBJ2-7 - TRBV9 CASSLGPKYYEQYF TGTGCCAGCAGCTTAGGGCCCAAGTACTACGAGCAGTACTTC